The 28 T cell receptor beta chains below all came from one sample that was sequenced in a study of blood T cell repertoires in COVID-19. The table came from immunoSEQ multiplex PCR; TCRdb's copy has only in-frame clones and leaves some out. The table includes tens of thousands of clones, around 87% detected once. The sequenced material came from peripheral blood. The receptors shown here come from a woman older than 75 with active or convalescent COVID-19.

The rearrangement uses TRBV7-2 and TRBJ2-2, with D possibly TRBD2 on 6 matching bases. CDR1 and CDR2 (germline): SGHTA, FQGNSA. This CDR3 region has 16 residues. Deletions cut 6 bases from V and 6 bases from J, with 20 bases between. The CDR3 DNA follows: TGTGCCAGCAGAAGGGGACTCGCAGGGCTCGCCGGGGAGCTGTTTTTT. Translating gives CASRRGLAGLAGELFF.

The chain employs TRBV5-1 and TRBJ2-3; D might be TRBD1 (5 bases). The CDR3 spans 14 residues. CDR1 is SGHRS and CDR2 is YFSETQ in the germline V gene. V was shortened by 0 bases and J by 1 base, with 6 bases between the two germline ends. CDR3 nucleotides: TGCGCCAGCAGCTTGGAAGGGGGCACAGATACGCAGTATTTT. Its translation: CASSLEGGTDTQYF.

The gene calls are TRBV7-8 and TRBJ2-7; D call uncertain. The V gene lost 0 bases and the J gene lost 3 bases, with 3 bases spanning the gap. The CDR3 spans 12 residues. Per the germline V gene, CDR1 is SGHVS and CDR2 is FQNEAQ. The CDR3 DNA reads TGTGCCAGCAGCTTAGCTATCTACGAGCAGTACTTC. This gives the protein CASSLAIYEQYF. The whole variable domain, remainder taken from reference TRBV7-8 and TRBJ2-7, is GAGVSQSPRYKVAKRGQDVALRCDPISGHVSLFWYQQALGQGPEFLTYFQNEAQLDKSGLPSDRFFAERPEGSVSTLKIQRTQQEDSAVYLCASSLAIYEQYFGPGTRLTVT.

This clone has a handful of counts. CDR3 amino acids: CASSYSSGGKLFF. The CDR3 nucleotides are TGTGCCAGCAGTTACTCGTCAGGGGGGAAACTGTTTTTT. V is TRBV6-5 and J is TRBJ1-4; the match to TRBD1 covers 7 bases. The germline V gene has CDR1 MNHEY and CDR2 SVGAGI. Trimming removed 0 bases from V and 11 bases from J; junction bases left unmatched: 3. The CDR3 totals 13 residues.

V is TRBV5-8 and J is TRBJ1-5; 7 positions match TRBD1. Germline V gene data show CDR1 as SGHTS and CDR2 as YDEGEE. The ends lost 4 bases at V and 0 bases at J; junction bases unmatched: 7. The CDR3 is made up of 16 amino acids. CDR3 loop: CASSRGTDYSNQPQHF. The DNA for the CDR3 is TGTGCCAGCAGCAGAGGGACAGACTATAGCAATCAGCCCCAGCATTTT.

CDR3 protein: CASSAGGDQPQHF. DNA for the CDR3: TGTGCCAGCAGTGCAGGGGGCGATCAGCCCCAGCATTTT. The chain links TRBV2 to TRBJ1-5, with 8 bases fitting TRBD1. Trimming at V came to 4 bases and at J to 5 bases, leaving 1 base not matched to a gene. Germline lookup yields CDR1 SNHLY and CDR2 FYNNEI. The length of the CDR3 is 13 residues.

V and J are TRBV7-6 and TRBJ2-3, with 9 nucleotides matching TRBD2. The germline CDR1 and CDR2 sequences are SGHVS and FNYEAQ. With V trimmed by 1 base and J by 0 bases, 5 bases remained unmatched. This CDR3 is built from 17 residues. CDR3 nucleotides: TGTGCCAGCAGCTTAGATCCCGGACTAGCGAGCACAGATACGCAGTATTTT. Encoded protein: CASSLDPGLASTDTQYF. Full variable domain (outside the CDR3, taken from reference TRBV7-6 and TRBJ2-3): GAGVSQSPRYKVTKRGQDVALRCDPISGHVSLYWYRQALGQGPEFLTYFNYEAQQDKSGLPNDRFSAERPEGSISTLTIQRTEQRDSAMYRCASSLDPGLASTDTQYFGPGTRLTVL.

The chain joins TRBV6-1 to TRBJ2-7; D remains ambiguous. V lost 1 base, J lost 2 bases, and 9 bases lay in between. CDR3 size: 14 residues. Germline CDR1 and CDR2: MNHNS and SASEGT. CDR3 sequence: CASSEGIQPYEQYF. As DNA, the CDR3 is TGTGCCAGCAGTGAAGGTATACAGCCCTACGAGCAGTACTTC.

This chain connects TRBV10-3 to TRBJ2-1; perhaps TRBD2 as D (6 bases). V shed 0 bases and J shed 5 bases, with 14 bases lying between them. Germline V gives CDR1 ENHRY, CDR2 SYGVKD. The CDR3 totals 16 residues. Here the CDR3 DNA reads TGTGCCATCAGTGAGTCTGGTGGCGGGGCGGACAATGAGCAGTTCTTC. Translated: CAISESGGGADNEQFF.

The chain employs TRBV10-3 and TRBJ1-3; a weak D match, TRBD1 (6 bases). This CDR3 is 14 amino acids long. Germline loops: CDR1 ENHRY, CDR2 SYGVKD. Trimming took 0 bases from V and 5 from J, leaving 8 bases between them. The CDR3 loop is CAISESGARNTIYF. CDR3 DNA sequence: TGTGCCATCAGTGAGTCGGGGGCCCGAAACACCATATATTTT.

This clone turned up a few times. CDR3 protein: CASSTQGYTEAFF. In nucleotides, the CDR3 is TGTGCCAGCTCCACACAGGGGTATACTGAAGCTTTCTTT. The chain recombines TRBV18 with TRBJ1-1, with 7 bases fitting TRBD1. This CDR3 has 13 residues. V shed 6 bases, J shed 5 bases, and the junction held 6 bases outside the gene matches. Germline V gene lookup returns CDR1 KGHSH and CDR2 LQKENI.

This chain connects TRBV28 to TRBJ1-5; D unclear. The CDR3 totals 16 residues. Germline CDR1 reads MDHEN; CDR2 reads SYDVKM. Trimming stripped 8 bases from V and 6 bases from J, with 23 bases between. CDR3 nucleotides: TGTGCCAGCCTCTCCTTAACGCCGGGAGGAACTCAGCCCCAGCATTTT. Translation gives CASLSLTPGGTQPQHF. The complete variable domain, with remaining parts taken from reference TRBV28 and TRBJ1-5, reads DVKVTQSSRYLVKRTGEKVFLECVQDMDHENMFWYRQDPGLGLRLIYFSYDVKMKEKGDIPEGYSVSREKKERFSLILESASTNQTSMYLCASLSLTPGGTQPQHFGDGTRLSIL.

The V gene is TRBV10-3, the J gene TRBJ2-2; D gene ambiguous. V was shortened by 4 bases and J by 6 bases, with 9 bases between the two germline ends. The V gene's germline CDR1 is ENHRY and CDR2 SYGVKD. CDR3 length equals 13 residues. Here the CDR3 reads CAISANIPGELFF. The CDR3 DNA reads TGTGCCATCAGTGCTAATATCCCCGGGGAGCTGTTTTTT.

This rearrangement joins TRBV4-3 to TRBJ1-4, with D hard to call. CDR1 and CDR2 (germline): LGHNA, YSLEER. Deletions cut 0 bases from V and 2 bases from J, with 7 bases between. This CDR3 is 15 amino acids long. In DNA, the CDR3 is TGCGCCAGCAGCCAAGATCACGGGACTAATGAAAAACTGTTTTTT. It yields the protein CASSQDHGTNEKLFF.

V usage is TRBV29-1 and J usage is TRBJ1-1, with TRBD1 matching over 8 bases. The trim removed 6 bases at V and 4 bases at J, leaving 7 bases unmatched. CDR3 length: 13 residues. CDR1 and CDR2 from the germline V gene are SQVTM and ANQGSEA. CDR3 sequence (DNA): TGCAGCGTCCAGACAGGGGTAGCCACTGAAGCTTTCTTT. Amino acids: CSVQTGVATEAFF.

The genes are TRBV19 and TRBJ1-2, with 8 bases fitting TRBD1. From germline, CDR1 is LNHDA and CDR2 SQIVND (reference sequence). The CDR3 sequence is 15 residues long. V lost 1 base, J lost 4 bases, and 5 bases stayed unmatched. The CDR3: CASSIGPGGVYGYTF. Here the CDR3 DNA reads TGTGCCAGTAGTATAGGTCCAGGGGGCGTCTATGGCTACACCTTC.

The V gene is TRBV5-1, the J gene TRBJ2-1; D is unresolved. V lost 0 bases, J lost 4 bases, and 8 bases lay in between. Looked up from germline, CDR1 is SGHRS and CDR2 is YFSETQ. The CDR3 length is 14 residues. In nucleotides, the CDR3 is TGCGCCAGCAGCTTGGGCAGAATTTACAATGAGCAGTTCTTC. It codes for CASSLGRIYNEQFF.

The J gene is TRBJ2-3, the V gene TRBV7-3; 7 bases are a match to TRBD2. J lost 12 bases, V lost 5 bases, and 11 bases had no gene match. Germline CDR1 is SGHTA and CDR2 is FQGTGA. This CDR3 is built from 13 residues. The chain's CDR3 is CASSPNTASGQYF. DNA of the CDR3: TGTGCCAGCAGCCCTAACACGGCTAGCGGCCAGTATTTT.

The V gene is TRBV5-5, the J gene TRBJ1-2; D may be TRBD1 (5 bases). The germline CDR1 and CDR2 sequences are SGHKS and YYEKEE (reference sequence). This CDR3 has 12 amino acids. The V gene lost 0 bases and the J gene lost 7 bases, with 7 bases spanning the gap. CDR3 sequence reads: CASSLAQGGYTF. The CDR3 DNA reads as TGTGCCAGCAGCTTGGCCCAGGGTGGCTACACCTTC.

The chain couples TRBV21-1 to TRBJ1-1; the table names TRBD1, a call not compared with the DNA. TRBV21-1 is deemed a pseudogene. This CDR3 is 15 amino acids long. For the CDR3, the DNA is TGTGCCAGCAGCAAAGAGGAGACAGGGAACACTGAAGCTTTCTTT. It specifies CASSKEETGNTEAFF.

This chain uses TRBV4-1 with TRBJ2-7; maybe TRBD1 (6 bases). The germline V and J ends were trimmed by 4 bases and 3 bases, with 16 bases remaining between them. The CDR3 contains 15 residues. Germline CDR1 MGHRA, CDR2 YSYEKL. The CDR3 spells CASSLIWVDSYEQYF. Here the CDR3 DNA reads TGCGCCAGCAGCCTAATATGGGTGGACAGCTACGAGCAGTACTTC.

This clone appeared a single time. This rearrangement joins TRBV5-1 to TRBJ2-7; D possibly corresponds to TRBD2 (6 bases). Germline V gene lookup returns CDR1 SGHRS and CDR2 YFSETQ. Trimming took off 0 bases at V and 7 bases at J, with 23 bases between the two ends. The CDR3 extends over 17 amino acids. CDR3 sequence (DNA): TGCGCCAGCAGCTTGGCGCCCATTGGAAGTCGGGGGAGGGAGCAGTACTTC. It yields the protein CASSLAPIGSRGREQYF.

The V and J genes are TRBV21-1 and TRBJ2-3; no check of the table's D call, TRBD1, against the DNA was made. TRBV21-1 is a pseudogene locus. This CDR3 comprises 15 residues. The CDR3 loop is CARYEQGFRTDTQYF. The CDR3 DNA reads TGTGCCAGGTACGAGCAGGGGTTTCGCACAGATACGCAGTATTTT.

As for this clone: Other nucleotide sequences from this sample produce the same CDR3. The chain joins TRBV28 to TRBJ1-2, with 10 positions matching TRBD1. J lost 7 bases, V lost 3 bases, and 2 bases had no gene match. The germline V gene encodes CDR1 MDHEN and CDR2 SYDVKM. The CDR3 is 13 residues long. CDR3 loop: CASSLGQGSGYTF. The CDR3 DNA reads TGTGCCAGCAGTTTGGGACAGGGGAGTGGCTACACCTTC.

The chain links TRBV7-9 to TRBJ2-1; D is possibly TRBD1 (7 bases). There are 16 residues in the CDR3. The germline V and J ends were trimmed by 5 bases and 3 bases, with 17 bases remaining between them. The germline V gene encodes CDR1 SEHNR and CDR2 FQNEAQ (reference sequence). The CDR3 is CASSPPGGGFYNEQFF. As DNA, the CDR3 is TGTGCCAGCAGCCCCCCCGGAGGGGGCTTCTACAATGAGCAGTTCTTC.

This chain connects TRBV29-1 to TRBJ2-3; D is possibly TRBD2 (5 bases). From germline, CDR1 is SQVTM and CDR2 ANQGSEA. The CDR3 has 13 amino acids. V was pared by 1 base and J by 4 bases, with 9 bases between. The CDR3, as DNA: TGCAGCGTTGAAGTCTCTAGCCCAGATACGCAGTATTTT. Its translation is CSVEVSSPDTQYF.

The V gene is TRBV6-2 or TRBV6-3, the J gene TRBJ2-5; D is perhaps TRBD1 (5 bases). The CDR3 runs 15 residues. Trimming shortened V by 0 bases and J by 5 bases, and 13 bases separated the two germline ends. Germline CDR1 is MNHEY and CDR2 is SVGEGT. CDR3 amino acids: CASSYSTSGLETQYF. The CDR3 coding sequence is TGTGCCAGCAGTTACTCGACCTCAGGGCTGGAGACCCAGTACTTC.

This chain links TRBV4-1 with TRBJ2-6; the D is unclear. CDR1 MGHRA and CDR2 YSYEKL come from the germline V gene. Trimming took 0 bases from V and 1 from J, leaving 4 bases between them. The CDR3 is 15 residues long. CDR3 sequence (DNA): TGCGCCAGCAGCCAAGATAGATCTGGGGCCAACGTCCTGACTTTC. Its protein is CASSQDRSGANVLTF.